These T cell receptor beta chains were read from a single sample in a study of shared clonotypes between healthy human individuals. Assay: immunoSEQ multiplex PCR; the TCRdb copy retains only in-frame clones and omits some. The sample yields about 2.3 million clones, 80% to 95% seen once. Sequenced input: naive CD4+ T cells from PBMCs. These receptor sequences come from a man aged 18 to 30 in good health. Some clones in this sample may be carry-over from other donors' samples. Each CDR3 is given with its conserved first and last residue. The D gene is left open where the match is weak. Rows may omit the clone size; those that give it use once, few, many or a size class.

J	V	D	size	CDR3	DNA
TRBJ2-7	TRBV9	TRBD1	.	CASSVDPGQEHEQYF	TGTGCCAGCAGCGTAGATCCTGGACAGGAACACGAGCAGTACTTC
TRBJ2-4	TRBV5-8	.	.	CASSLYRKNIQYF	TGTGCCAGCAGCTTGTACCGGAAAAACATTCAGTACTTC
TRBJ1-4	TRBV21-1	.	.	CASSRRRTNEKLFF	TGTGCCAGCAGCAGGAGGCGAACTAATGAAAAACTGTTTTTT
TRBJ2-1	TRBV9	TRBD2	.	CASSLGLVSYNEQFF	TGTGCCAGCAGCCTGGGACTAGTCTCCTACAATGAGCAGTTCTTC
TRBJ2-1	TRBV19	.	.	CASSPGSYNEQFF	TGTGCCAGTAGTCCCGGCTCCTACAATGAGCAGTTCTTC
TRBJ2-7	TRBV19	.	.	CASSQSPGQSYEQYF	TGTGCCAGTAGTCAGAGTCCGGGACAATCCTACGAGCAGTACTTC
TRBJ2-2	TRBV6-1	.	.	CANLDSNTGELFF	TGTGCCAACCTAGATTCGAACACCGGGGAGCTGTTTTTT
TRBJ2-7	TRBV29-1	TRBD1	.	CSVVQGVIYEQYF	TGCAGCGTGGTACAGGGGGTAATCTACGAGCAGTACTTC
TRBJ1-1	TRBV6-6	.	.	CASIWGNTEAFF	TGTGCCAGCATCTGGGGGAACACTGAAGCTTTCTTT
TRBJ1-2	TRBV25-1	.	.	CASSENQRDGYTF	TGTGCCAGCAGTGAAAATCAAAGGGATGGCTACACCTTC
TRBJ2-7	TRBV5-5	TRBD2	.	CASSLIREAVGEQYF	TGTGCCAGCAGCTTGATCCGGGAGGCCGTCGGCGAGCAGTACTTC
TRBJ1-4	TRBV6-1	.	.	CASSEDGALRRLFF	TGTGCCAGCTCAGAAGATGGGGCCCTGCGGAGGTTGTTTTTT
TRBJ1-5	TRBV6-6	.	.	CASSPDLNSNQPQHF	TGTGCCAGCAGTCCGGATCTCAATAGCAATCAGCCCCAGCATTTT
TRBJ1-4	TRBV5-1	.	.	CASSLGSSTNEKLFF	TGCGCCAGCAGCTTGGGATCTTCAACTAATGAAAAACTGTTTTTT
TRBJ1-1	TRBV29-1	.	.	CSACGAGTEAFF	TGCAGCGCCTGCGGCGCAGGCACTGAAGCTTTCTTT
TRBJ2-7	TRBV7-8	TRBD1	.	CASSLDGTGTSYEQYF	TGTGCCAGCAGCTTAGACGGGACAGGGACCTCCTACGAGCAGTACTTC
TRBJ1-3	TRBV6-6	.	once	CASSYPGNTIYF	TGTGCCAGCAGTTATCCTGGAAACACCATATATTTT
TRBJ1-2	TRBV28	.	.	CASSQMTERYGYTF	TGTGCCAGCAGTCAGATGACGGAGAGGTATGGCTACACCTTC
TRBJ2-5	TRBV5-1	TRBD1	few	CASTRQGTRQETQYF	TGCGCCAGCACCAGACAGGGAACGCGTCAAGAGACCCAGTACTTC
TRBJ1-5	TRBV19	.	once	CASSLRGPYSNQPQHF	TGTGCCAGTAGTCTCCGCGGCCCATATAGCAATCAGCCCCAGCATTTT
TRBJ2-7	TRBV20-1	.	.	CSARAPYEQYF	TGCAGTGCTAGAGCCCCTTACGAGCAGTACTTC
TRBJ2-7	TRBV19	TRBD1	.	CASSIMTGGSYEQYF	TGTGCCAGTAGTATAATGACAGGGGGCTCCTACGAGCAGTACTTC
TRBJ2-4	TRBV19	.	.	CASSGWVSGNIQYF	TGTGCCAGTAGTGGCTGGGTATCGGGGAACATTCAGTACTTC
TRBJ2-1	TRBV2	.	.	CASKKDIGNEQFF	TGTGCCAGCAAGAAGGATATTGGGAATGAGCAGTTCTTC
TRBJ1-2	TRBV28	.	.	CASTTGSYGYTF	TGTGCCAGCACGACAGGTAGCTATGGCTACACCTTC
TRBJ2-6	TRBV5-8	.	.	CASSAVEGVYVAGANVLTF	TGTGCCAGCAGCGCTGTGGAGGGGGTCTATGTAGCCGGGGCCAACGTCCTGACTTTC
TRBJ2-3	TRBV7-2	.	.	CASSTRTGPASFAQYF	TGTGCCAGCAGCACACGTACGGGACCAGCGAGTTTTGCGCAGTATTTT
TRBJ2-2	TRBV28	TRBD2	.	CASRRLAYNTGELFF	TGTGCCAGCAGACGACTAGCGTACAACACCGGGGAGCTGTTTTTT
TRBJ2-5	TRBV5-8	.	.	CASSPLGRGETQYF	TGTGCCAGCAGCCCCCTAGGCAGGGGAGAGACCCAGTACTTC
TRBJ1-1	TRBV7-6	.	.	CASSLTGDTEAFF	TGTGCCAGCAGCCTAACTGGGGACACTGAAGCTTTCTTT
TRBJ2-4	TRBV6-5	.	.	CASKRGVSGGNIQYF	TGTGCCAGCAAAAGGGGTGTTAGTGGTGGAAACATTCAGTACTTC
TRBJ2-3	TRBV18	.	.	CASSPPPTDTQYF	TGTGCCAGCTCACCACCCCCCACAGATACGCAGTATTTT
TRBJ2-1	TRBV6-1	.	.	CASSLAVHVNEQFF	TGTGCCAGCAGTTTGGCGGTTCATGTCAATGAGCAGTTCTTC
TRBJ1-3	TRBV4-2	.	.	CASSLSTQGSGNTIYF	TGTGCCAGCAGCCTATCAACGCAGGGCTCTGGAAACACCATATATTTT
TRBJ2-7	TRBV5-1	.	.	CASSLLTSVAYEQYF	TGCGCCAGCAGCTTGTTGACGAGTGTGGCCTACGAGCAGTACTTC
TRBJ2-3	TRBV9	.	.	CASSLTGEGVTDTQYF	TGTGCCAGCAGCCTGACAGGGGAGGGGGTCACAGATACGCAGTATTTT
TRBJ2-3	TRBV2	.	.	CASRKAVGTDTQYF	TGTGCCAGCAGGAAGGCAGTAGGTACAGATACGCAGTATTTT
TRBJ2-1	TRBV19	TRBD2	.	CASTPLAGGYNEQFF	TGTGCCAGTACCCCTCTAGCGGGAGGTTACAATGAGCAGTTCTTC
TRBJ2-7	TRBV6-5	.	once	CASGRDSQPSYEQYF	TGTGCCAGCGGGAGGGACAGCCAGCCTTCCTACGAGCAGTACTTC
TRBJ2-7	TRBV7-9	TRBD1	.	CASREWDRGYEQYF	TGTGCCAGCAGGGAATGGGACAGGGGCTACGAGCAGTACTTC
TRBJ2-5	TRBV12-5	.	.	CASGSTAQETQYF	TGTGCTAGTGGTTCGACAGCGCAAGAGACCCAGTACTTC
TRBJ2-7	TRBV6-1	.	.	CASVSPRTVSYEQYF	TGTGCCAGCGTCAGTCCAAGGACGGTTTCCTACGAGCAGTACTTC
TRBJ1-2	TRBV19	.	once	CATGTGTHPRNYGYTF	TGTGCCACAGGAACCGGGACACATCCAAGAAACTATGGCTACACCTTC
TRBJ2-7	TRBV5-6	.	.	CASSFRTVYEQYF	TGTGCCAGCAGCTTCCGGACAGTGTACGAGCAGTACTTC
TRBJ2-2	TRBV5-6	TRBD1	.	CASSDGQGDTGELFF	TGTGCCAGCAGTGACGGACAGGGGGACACCGGGGAGCTGTTTTTT
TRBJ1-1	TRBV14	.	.	CASSQGMGTEAFF	TGTGCCAGCAGCCAGGGGATGGGCACTGAAGCTTTCTTT
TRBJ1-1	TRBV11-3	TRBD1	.	CASSLQGVNTEAFF	TGTGCCAGCAGCTTACAGGGGGTGAACACTGAAGCTTTCTTT
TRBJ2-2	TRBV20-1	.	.	CSAPGAGELFF	TGCAGTGCCCCGGGCGCCGGGGAGCTGTTTTTT
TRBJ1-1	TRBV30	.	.	CAAGVREVAFF	TGTGCCGCCGGGGTACGGGAAGTAGCTTTCTTT
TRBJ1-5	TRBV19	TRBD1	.	CASSIGNRGNDQPQHF	TGTGCCAGTAGTATAGGAAACAGGGGGAACGATCAGCCCCAGCATTTT
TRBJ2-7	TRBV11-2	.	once	CASSLDGRVSLEQYF	TGTGCCAGCAGCTTAGATGGCAGGGTATCGTTAGAGCAGTACTTC
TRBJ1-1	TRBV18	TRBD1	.	CASSSLDRDTEAFF	TGTGCCAGCTCATCTCTCGACAGGGACACTGAAGCTTTCTTT
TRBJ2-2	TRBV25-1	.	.	CASSEYSLVGYTGELFF	TGTGCCAGCAGTGAATATTCCCTAGTTGGATACACCGGGGAGCTGTTTTTT
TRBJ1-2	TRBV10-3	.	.	CAIKCGYTF	TGTGCCATCAAATGCGGCTACACCTTC
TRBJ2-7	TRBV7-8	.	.	CASSFLEGYEQYF	TGTGCCAGCAGCTTTCTGGAGGGCTACGAGCAGTACTTC
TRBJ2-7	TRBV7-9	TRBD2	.	CASSTRLAAALEQYF	TGTGCCAGCAGCACCCGACTAGCGGCCGCCCTCGAGCAGTACTTC
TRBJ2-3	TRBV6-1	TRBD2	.	CASSEAGGVGTDTQYF	TGTGCCAGCAGTGAAGCGGGGGGGGTAGGCACAGATACGCAGTATTTT
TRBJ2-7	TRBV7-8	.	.	CASSLVPGLAGRYEQYF	TGTGCCAGCAGCTTAGTACCCGGACTGGCGGGGCGTTACGAGCAGTACTTC
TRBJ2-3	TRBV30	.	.	CAWTPGADTQYF	TGTGCCTGGACCCCCGGGGCAGATACGCAGTATTTT